This TCR beta chain was documented in a study of blood T cell repertoires in COVID-19. The CDR3 runs to 14 residues. V was pared by 4 bases and J by 0 bases, with 9 bases between. The germline CDR1 and CDR2 sequences are LGHDT and YNNKEL (reference sequence). Profiling relied on immunoSEQ multiplex PCR, and the TCRdb table lists in-frame clones only, not all of them. The sample includes just over 60,000 clones, roughly 80% of them seen just once. The clonotype comes from a woman at least 80 years old with active or convalescent COVID-19. The chain recombines TRBV3-1 (or the pseudogene TRBV3-2) with TRBJ1-1, with D possibly TRBD1 on 6 matching bases. The source material was peripheral blood. This chain's CDR3 is CASSLQGLNTEAFF. CDR3 coding DNA: TGTGCCAGCAGCCTACAGGGCCTGAACACTGAAGCTTTCTTT.